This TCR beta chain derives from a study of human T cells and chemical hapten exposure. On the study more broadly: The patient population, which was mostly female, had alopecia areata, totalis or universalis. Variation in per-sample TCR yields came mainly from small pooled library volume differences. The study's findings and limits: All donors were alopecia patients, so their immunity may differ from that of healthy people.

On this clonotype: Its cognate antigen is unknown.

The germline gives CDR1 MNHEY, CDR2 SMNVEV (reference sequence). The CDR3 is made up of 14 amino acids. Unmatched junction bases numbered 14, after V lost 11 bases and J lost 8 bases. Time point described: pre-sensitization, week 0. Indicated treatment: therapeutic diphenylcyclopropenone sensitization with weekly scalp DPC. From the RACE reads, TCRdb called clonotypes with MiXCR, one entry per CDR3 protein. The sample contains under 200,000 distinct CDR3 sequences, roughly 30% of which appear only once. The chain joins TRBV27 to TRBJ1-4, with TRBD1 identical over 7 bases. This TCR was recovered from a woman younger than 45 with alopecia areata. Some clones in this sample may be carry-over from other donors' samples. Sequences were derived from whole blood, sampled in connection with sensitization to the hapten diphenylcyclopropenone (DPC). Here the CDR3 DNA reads TGTGCCGGCGTTGGAGGGGGCTTGCGGGAAAAACTGTTTTTT. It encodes CAGVGGGLREKLFF.